Listed below are T cell receptor beta chains from one sample, sequenced in a study of cytomegalovirus exposure and HLA in healthy donors. Profiled with immunoSEQ multiplex PCR; TCRdb holds only in-frame clones, not every one. Among over 150,000 clones, 84% were seen once, and the ten largest hold under 5%. The specimen was PBMCs. The receptors were gathered from a girl aged 10-17 years in good health and CMV-seropositive. The CDR3 runs from the conserved cysteine through the conserved F or W. Each record gives: D gene, V gene, clone size, J gene, CDR3 protein, CDR3 DNA. A D gene is named only where the DNA matches it firmly. The listing skips clone size in some rows; elsewhere it reads once, few, many or a size class.

-,TRBV29-1,-,TRBJ1-5,CSVKSSRDQPQHF,TGCAGCGTTAAATCTTCCCGTGATCAGCCCCAGCATTTT
TRBD2,TRBV7-9,-,TRBJ2-1,CASSSTVQLAGYNEQFF,TGTGCCAGCAGCTCGACTGTTCAGCTAGCGGGATACAATGAGCAGTTCTTC
-,TRBV7-9,-,TRBJ1-5,CASSLGGSGNQPQHF,TGTGCCAGCAGCTTAGGTGGCAGCGGGAATCAGCCCCAGCATTTT
TRBD1,TRBV5-6,-,TRBJ1-5,CASSFGDREPQPQHF,TGTGCCAGCAGCTTTGGAGACAGGGAACCTCAGCCCCAGCATTTT
-,TRBV30,-,TRBJ1-2,CAWSRVYGYTF,TGTGCCTGGAGTAGAGTGTATGGCTACACCTTC
-,TRBV30,-,TRBJ1-6,CAWKRSGSYNSPLHF,TGTGCCTGGAAGCGGTCTGGCTCCTATAATTCACCCCTCCACTTT
-,TRBV6-5,-,TRBJ2-1,CASSWDFGSNNEQFF,TGTGCCAGCAGTTGGGACTTCGGATCGAACAATGAGCAGTTCTTC
-,TRBV6-1,-,TRBJ2-4,CASSGHRLAKNIQYF,TGTGCCAGCAGTGGACATCGGTTAGCCAAAAACATTCAGTACTTC
TRBD2,TRBV4-2,-,TRBJ2-2,CASRSTSGGAAGELFF,TGTGCCAGCAGGTCTACTAGCGGGGGGGCCGCCGGGGAGCTGTTTTTT
TRBD1,TRBV4-2,-,TRBJ2-7,CASSQGTGQYEQYF,TGTGCCAGCAGCCAAGGGACAGGGCAATACGAGCAGTACTTC
TRBD1,TRBV9,-,TRBJ2-6,CASSPRQGANLGANVLTF,TGTGCCAGCAGCCCAAGACAGGGGGCGAATCTGGGGGCCAACGTCCTGACTTTC
-,TRBV25-1,-,TRBJ2-1,CASSKGGIRAYNEQFF,TGTGCCAGCAGCAAAGGGGGAATTCGCGCCTACAATGAGCAGTTCTTC
TRBD1,TRBV18,few,TRBJ2-7,CASSPISGTGANEQYF,TGTGCCAGCTCACCGATTTCCGGGACAGGGGCTAACGAGCAGTACTTC
TRBD1,TRBV28,-,TRBJ1-2,CASSLGGRDRIVDGYTF,TGTGCCAGCAGTTTGGGGGGGAGGGACAGGATTGTAGATGGCTACACCTTC
-,TRBV13,once,TRBJ1-1,CASRNTRNTEAFF,TGTGCCAGCAGAAATACACGGAACACTGAAGCTTTCTTT
TRBD2,TRBV4-1,-,TRBJ2-7,CASSQVAGGPYEQYF,TGCGCCAGCAGCCAAGTGGCGGGGGGCCCTTACGAGCAGTACTTC
TRBD1,TRBV5-1,-,TRBJ2-7,CASRGPGQAYEQCF,TGCGCCAGCAGGGGGCCGGGACAGGCCTACGAGCAGTGCTTC
-,TRBV6-1,few,TRBJ1-3,CASSGVSGSGNTIYF,TGTGCCAGCAGCGGGGTTAGCGGCTCTGGAAACACCATATATTTT
-,TRBV12-2,-,TRBJ1-6,CASRLGVRTANSPLHF,TGTGCAAGTCGCTTAGGGGTAAGGACAGCTAATTCACCCCTCCACTTT
TRBD1,TRBV5-1,-,TRBJ2-3,CASSLQPGQADTQYF,TGCGCCAGCAGCCTCCAACCGGGACAGGCAGATACGCAGTATTTT
-,TRBV7-9,-,TRBJ1-1,CASSSGPGENTEAFF,TGTGCCAGCAGCTCTGGCCCAGGGGAGAACACTGAAGCTTTCTTT
-,TRBV7-6,-,TRBJ2-3,CARKTDQASTDTQYF,TGTGCCAGGAAGACTGACCAAGCTAGCACAGATACGCAGTATTTT
-,TRBV7-9,-,TRBJ1-2,CASSLLIRGPANYGYTF,TGTGCCAGCAGCTTACTTATTCGCGGGCCGGCTAACTATGGCTACACCTTC
TRBD1,TRBV5-4,-,TRBJ1-3,CASSRPGGSGNTIYF,TGTGCCAGCAGCCGCCCAGGGGGCAGTGGAAACACCATATATTTT
TRBD1,TRBV7-2,-,TRBJ2-7,CASTPGQGEYEQYF,TGTGCCAGCACCCCGGGACAGGGGGAGTACGAGCAGTACTTC
-,TRBV7-2,-,TRBJ2-5,CATTLSNF,TGTGCCACCACCCTCAGTAACTTC
-,TRBV5-1,-,TRBJ1-6,CASSAYSSYNSPLHF,TGCGCCAGCAGCGCATACAGCTCCTATAATTCACCCCTCCACTTT
-,TRBV6-1,-,TRBJ1-2,CASKEDGSYGYTF,TGTGCCAGCAAGGAGGACGGATCCTATGGCTACACCTTC
-,TRBV7-7,-,TRBJ1-1,CASSLGEATEAFF,TGTGCTAGCAGCCTGGGGGAGGCCACTGAAGCTTTCTTT
TRBD1,TRBV6-1,-,TRBJ2-7,CASSLGGTGDYEQYF,TGTGCCAGCAGCCTAGGGGGGACAGGGGATTACGAGCAGTACTTC
-,TRBV19,once,TRBJ1-2,CASSASDRYNYGYTF,TGTGCCAGTAGTGCCAGTGACAGATATAACTATGGCTACACCTTC
TRBD2,TRBV10-1,-,TRBJ2-5,CASSERRGYQETQYF,TGCGCCAGCAGTGAACGGCGGGGGTACCAAGAGACCCAGTACTTC
-,TRBV9,-,TRBJ1-4,CASSGKTPTNEKLFF,TGTGCCAGCAGCGGAAAGACACCAACTAATGAAAAACTGTTTTTT
TRBD1,TRBV28,-,TRBJ1-2,CASTLLGTGGTGYGYTF,TGTGCCAGCACCTTATTAGGGACAGGGGGCACCGGCTATGGCTACACCTTC
TRBD1,TRBV27,-,TRBJ1-1,CASSGKQGAFNTEAFF,TGTGCCAGCAGTGGGAAACAGGGGGCGTTTAACACTGAAGCTTTCTTT
TRBD1,TRBV5-6,-,TRBJ1-3,CASSLVGQGNVLGGNTIYF,TGTGCCAGCAGCTTGGTGGGACAGGGGAACGTCCTCGGAGGGAACACCATATATTTT
TRBD1,TRBV5-1,once,TRBJ1-2,CASRTGELYGYTF,TGCGCCAGCAGAACAGGGGAGCTGTATGGCTACACCTTC
-,TRBV7-9,-,TRBJ2-1,CASSLGPGNYNEQFF,TGTGCCAGCAGCTTAGGCCCCGGGAACTACAATGAGCAGTTCTTC
-,TRBV5-1,-,TRBJ2-7,CASSPLGTGSYEQYF,TGCGCCAGCAGCCCGCTCGGGACTGGCTCCTACGAGCAGTACTTC
-,TRBV5-1,few,TRBJ2-7,CASSLGAGIYEQYF,TGCGCCAGCAGCTTGGGAGCAGGTATTTACGAGCAGTACTTC
TRBD1,TRBV25-1,-,TRBJ1-6,CASSETGFYNSPLHF,TGTGCCAGCAGTGAGACAGGGTTTTATAATTCACCCCTCCACTTT
TRBD2,TRBV7-3,once,TRBJ2-3,CASSPYQRGNTDTQYF,TGTGCCAGCAGCCCCTACCAGCGGGGAAACACAGATACGCAGTATTTT
-,TRBV4-1,-,TRBJ2-7,CASSPTPVDRSYEQYF,TGCGCCAGCAGCCCGACTCCCGTCGACAGGTCCTACGAGCAGTACTTC
-,TRBV15,once,TRBJ1-2,CATSRDFAGYGYTF,TGTGCCACCAGCAGAGATTTCGCAGGCTATGGCTACACCTTC
-,TRBV15,-,TRBJ1-5,CATSRDSQGGAQPQHF,TGTGCCACCAGCAGAGATTCCCAGGGCGGTGCCCAGCCCCAGCATTTT
-,TRBV21-1,-,TRBJ1-2,CASSKEPFTF,TGTGCCAGCAGCAAAGAGCCGTTCACCTTC
TRBD1,TRBV19,-,TRBJ1-1,CASSIDPDRENTEAFF,TGTGCCAGTAGTATAGATCCGGACAGGGAGAACACTGAAGCTTTCTTT
TRBD2,TRBV5-6,-,TRBJ2-1,CASSRGGNPYNEQFF,TGTGCCAGCAGCCGCGGGGGGAATCCCTACAATGAGCAGTTCTTC
-,TRBV27,once,TRBJ2-1,CASQDRNNEQFF,TGTGCCAGCCAAGACAGGAACAATGAGCAGTTCTTC
-,TRBV5-1,-,TRBJ1-1,CASSLVQGIWANTEAFF,TGCGCCAGCAGCCTAGTCCAGGGTATTTGGGCGAACACTGAAGCTTTCTTT
-,TRBV30,once,TRBJ1-4,CAWSTSLSDNDRKLFF,TGTGCCTGGAGTACGTCTTTGTCAGACAATGATCGAAAACTGTTTTTT